Listed below are T cell receptor beta chains from one sample, sequenced in a study of Ad26.COV2.S vaccination and SARS-CoV-2 variants. Method: immunoSEQ multiplex PCR; TCRdb's copy keeps in-frame clones and lacks some. Here the sample spans some 480,000 clones, around 90% being singletons. Sequencing used peripheral blood, obtained in a trial of Ad26.COV2.S vaccine versus placebo. The source of these receptors is a person aged 18 to 59 who received the Ad26.COV2.S COVID-19 vaccine or a placebo. Each CDR3 is given with its conserved first and last residue. A D gene is named only where the DNA matches it firmly. Clone size is shown for a subset of rows, as once, few, many or a class of expanded clone.

V	size	J	D	DNA	CDR3
TRBV4-3	NA	TRBJ2-7	NA	TGCGCCAGCAGCCAAGGCGGGGTGGGTGTTGGCGAGCAGTACTTC	CASSQGGVGVGEQYF
TRBV2	few	TRBJ1-2	NA	TGTGCCAGCAGTGGTCACAGGGAGGGTGGCTACACCTTC	CASSGHREGGYTF
TRBV6-1	once	TRBJ2-2	NA	TGTGCCAGCAGTGAACCACGGGGGCGAACCGGGGAGCTGTTTTTT	CASSEPRGRTGELFF
TRBV5-6	NA	TRBJ2-1	TRBD1	TGTGCCAGCAGCCCGGACAGGGGGAGGGATGAGCAGTTCTTC	CASSPDRGRDEQFF
TRBV6-5	NA	TRBJ1-6	NA	TGTGCCAGCAGCCTGGACAACTCACCCCTCCACTTT	CASSLDNSPLHF
TRBV7-2	NA	TRBJ1-6	NA	TGTGCCAGCCGCCCCCCCGGGACGAATAATTCACCCCTCCACTTT	CASRPPGTNNSPLHF
TRBV7-9	few	TRBJ2-1	TRBD1	TGTGCCAGCAGCCCGGACAGGGGGTTCAATGAGCAGTTCTTC	CASSPDRGFNEQFF
TRBV7-9	NA	TRBJ1-1	NA	TGTGCCAGCAGCTTAGTGGGGGGTGCTGAAGCTTTCTTT	CASSLVGGAEAFF
TRBV7-2	NA	TRBJ2-1	TRBD2	TGTGCCAGCAGCTTAGGCCAACTAGCGGGAGGGCTCTACAATGAGCAGTTCTTC	CASSLGQLAGGLYNEQFF
TRBV19	NA	TRBJ2-3	TRBD2	TGTGCCAGTAGTAAGGCGGGAGCTAAAGATACGCAGTATTTT	CASSKAGAKDTQYF
TRBV28	NA	TRBJ1-3	NA	TGTGCCAGCAGTTTATTACAGGGCTCTGGAAACACCATATATTTT	CASSLLQGSGNTIYF
TRBV11-2	once	TRBJ2-3	TRBD1	TGTGCCAGCAGCTCTTGGACAGGGAGGGATACGCAGTATTTT	CASSSWTGRDTQYF
TRBV6-5	NA	TRBJ2-1	TRBD2	TGTGCCAGCAGTTACGGGGGGACTAGCAGCATTGAGCAGTTCTTC	CASSYGGTSSIEQFF
TRBV3-1/TRBV3-2	NA	TRBJ2-7	TRBD2	TGTGCCAGCAGCCGGGCGGCGGGGGGAAGCCTCGGGGCCTACGAGCAGTACTTC	CASSRAAGGSLGAYEQYF
TRBV19	NA	TRBJ2-2	NA	TGTGCCAGTAGTATAGTCAGAAACACCGGGGAGCTGTTTTTT	CASSIVRNTGELFF
TRBV19	NA	TRBJ2-1	NA	TGTGCCAGTAGTATAGACCCCGCGAGGTACAATGAGCAGTTCTTC	CASSIDPARYNEQFF
TRBV9	NA	TRBJ1-1	NA	TGTGCCAGCAGCGTAGCCCCGAACACTGAAGCTTTCTTT	CASSVAPNTEAFF
TRBV5-4	NA	TRBJ2-1	NA	TGTGCCAGCAGCCGTCAGGAGGGGTACAATGAGCAGTTCTTC	CASSRQEGYNEQFF